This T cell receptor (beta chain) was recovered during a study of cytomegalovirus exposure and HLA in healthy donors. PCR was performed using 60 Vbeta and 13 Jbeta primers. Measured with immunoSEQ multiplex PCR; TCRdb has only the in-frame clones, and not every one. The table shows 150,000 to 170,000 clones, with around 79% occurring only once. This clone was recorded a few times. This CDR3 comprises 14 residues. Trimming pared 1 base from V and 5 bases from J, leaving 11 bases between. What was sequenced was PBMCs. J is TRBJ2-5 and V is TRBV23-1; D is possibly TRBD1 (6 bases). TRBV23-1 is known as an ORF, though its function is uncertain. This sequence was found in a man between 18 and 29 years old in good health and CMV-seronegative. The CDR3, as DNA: TGCGCCAGCAGTCAATTGGGGGCCTGGGAGACCCAGTACTTC. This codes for CASSQLGAWETQYF.